The rows below give T cell receptor beta chains drawn from one sample of a study of T-cell reconstitution after alpha-beta-depleted transplantation in children. TCRdb passed the PCR reads through MiXCR, listing each CDR3 protein once. The table lists 250,000 to 400,000 distinct CDR3 sequences, roughly 25% of them singletons. The input for sequencing was PBMCs, mostly from graft donor cells, taken 180 days after TCRalphabeta/CD19-depleted stem cell transplant. These receptors were taken from a male patient between 10 and 17 years old who had a stem cell transplant for acute lymphoblastic leukemia, so the T cells may come from the graft donor. The conserved cysteine and the conserved F or W are not part of the CDR3 here. Each record gives: clone size, V gene, CDR3 protein. Clone sizes are given selectively: once, few, many, or a class where the clone is expanded.

abundance: -; v_gene: TRBV5-1; CDR3aa: ASSLEPLAYEQY
abundance: -; v_gene: TRBV27; CDR3aa: ASSPYGRGFSEQY
abundance: many; v_gene: TRBV7-6; CDR3aa: ASSLGAGGYGYT
abundance: -; v_gene: TRBV5-1; CDR3aa: ASRMARATDTQY
abundance: once; v_gene: TRBV5-1; CDR3aa: ASREGTNQETQY
abundance: few; v_gene: TRBV5-1; CDR3aa: ASSLEYRTDTQY
abundance: -; v_gene: TRBV14; CDR3aa: ASSQDGRLRTAYNSPLH
abundance: few; v_gene: TRBV29-1; CDR3aa: SVRLAGNEQF
abundance: -; v_gene: TRBV9; CDR3aa: ASSELAGVFHEQY
abundance: -; v_gene: TRBV20-1; CDR3aa: SARVLGRSYEQY
abundance: few; v_gene: TRBV12-3/TRBV12-4; CDR3aa: ASSVTVPSTDTQY
abundance: few; v_gene: TRBV5-6; CDR3aa: ASSLGTSVPYEQY
abundance: many; v_gene: TRBV7-2; CDR3aa: ASSLAVAGATDTQY
abundance: -; v_gene: TRBV10-3; CDR3aa: AISYHSRGPDTQY
abundance: few; v_gene: TRBV18; CDR3aa: ASSPPGGVDTGELF
abundance: few; v_gene: TRBV20-1; CDR3aa: SAIPGGRASYEQY
abundance: few; v_gene: TRBV29-1; CDR3aa: SVGWGGGTQY
abundance: -; v_gene: TRBV7-6; CDR3aa: ASSFHTSGRAESYNEQF
abundance: few; v_gene: TRBV29-1; CDR3aa: SVEVYGLNTEAF
abundance: -; v_gene: TRBV20-1; CDR3aa: SGGTGGDYEQY
abundance: -; v_gene: TRBV5-1; CDR3aa: ASSSTGGGETQY
abundance: few; v_gene: TRBV7-2; CDR3aa: ASSDVDAGIPREQY
abundance: -; v_gene: TRBV20-1; CDR3aa: SARWRPSVRGHYNEQF
abundance: once; v_gene: TRBV7-6; CDR3aa: ASSQQGGGELF
abundance: few; v_gene: TRBV5-1; CDR3aa: ASSLKGSVTEAF
abundance: -; v_gene: TRBV2; CDR3aa: ATQSGIGARLRPQH
abundance: few; v_gene: TRBV9; CDR3aa: ASSPHGGHGYT
abundance: few; v_gene: TRBV7-9; CDR3aa: ASSLGQGVTGNTIY
abundance: many; v_gene: TRBV5-1; CDR3aa: ASSLLGGRETQY
abundance: -; v_gene: TRBV7-6; CDR3aa: ASSFYLGLAGKNEQF
abundance: -; v_gene: TRBV2; CDR3aa: ASSRRQVTYNEQF
abundance: few; v_gene: TRBV27; CDR3aa: ASKSSRGVPETQY
abundance: -; v_gene: TRBV7-9; CDR3aa: AIVDLSYNEQF
abundance: -; v_gene: TRBV14; CDR3aa: ASSPGTNQPQH
abundance: few; v_gene: TRBV20-1; CDR3aa: SAWTGETQY
abundance: -; v_gene: TRBV20-1; CDR3aa: SAISRGLNYGYT
abundance: -; v_gene: TRBV6-1; CDR3aa: ASRTSPGLGVTMQY
abundance: few; v_gene: TRBV7-6; CDR3aa: ASSLGGANEQF
abundance: few; v_gene: TRBV3-1; CDR3aa: ASSQDPSRPDYGYT
abundance: -; v_gene: TRBV29-1; CDR3aa: SVEETYNEQF
abundance: -; v_gene: TRBV9; CDR3aa: ASSALGIWNEKLF
abundance: -; v_gene: TRBV25-1; CDR3aa: ASSEWAGPTDTQY
abundance: -; v_gene: TRBV20-1; CDR3aa: SARDQGETGLAGLSGQF
abundance: few; v_gene: TRBV20-1; CDR3aa: SVPNLASGKETQY
abundance: few; v_gene: TRBV20-1; CDR3aa: SASREGLAGGQQF
abundance: -; v_gene: TRBV24-1; CDR3aa: ATSDLGGANVLT
abundance: -; v_gene: TRBV7-3; CDR3aa: ASSLRGQGSWTEAF
abundance: few; v_gene: TRBV6-5; CDR3aa: ASSYRNEQY
abundance: -; v_gene: TRBV11-1; CDR3aa: ASSYIPGLAGLTDTQY
abundance: -; v_gene: TRBV7-2; CDR3aa: ASSLLGDSASADTQY
abundance: -; v_gene: TRBV7-2; CDR3aa: ASSPTSGSFYEQY